Below are 2 T cell receptor beta chains sequenced from a single sample in a study of response to subunit inactivated influenza vaccine. TCRdb analysed the RT-PCR reads with MiXCR anew, one entry per CDR3 protein. The table shows 800,000 or so distinct CDR3 sequences, with roughly 20% occurring only once. Sequencing used PBMCs from blood, obtained 5 to 6 days after vaccination. These receptors all stem from a man aged 50 or older who received an inactivated influenza vaccine.

The chain links TRBV12-3 or TRBV12-4 to TRBJ2-5, with 8 bases aligning to TRBD2. The J segment lost 1 base and the V segment lost 8 bases, leaving 15 bases of the junction unmatched. There are 17 residues in the CDR3. This chain's CDR3 is CASAIPRGRGVQETQYF. The DNA for the CDR3 is TGTGCCAGCGCAATCCCCAGAGGGCGGGGGGTCCAAGAGACCCAGTACTTC.

The gene calls are TRBV28 and TRBJ2-1, with a tentative D call TRBD2 (6 bases). Germline V gene lookup returns CDR1 MDHEN and CDR2 SYDVKM. The CDR3 has 14 amino acids. V was trimmed by 3 bases and J by 7 bases, leaving 13 bases between them. The CDR3 spells CASSLGQRVNEQFF. The CDR3 nucleotides are TGTGCCAGCAGTTTGGGCCAGCGGGTTAATGAGCAGTTCTTC.